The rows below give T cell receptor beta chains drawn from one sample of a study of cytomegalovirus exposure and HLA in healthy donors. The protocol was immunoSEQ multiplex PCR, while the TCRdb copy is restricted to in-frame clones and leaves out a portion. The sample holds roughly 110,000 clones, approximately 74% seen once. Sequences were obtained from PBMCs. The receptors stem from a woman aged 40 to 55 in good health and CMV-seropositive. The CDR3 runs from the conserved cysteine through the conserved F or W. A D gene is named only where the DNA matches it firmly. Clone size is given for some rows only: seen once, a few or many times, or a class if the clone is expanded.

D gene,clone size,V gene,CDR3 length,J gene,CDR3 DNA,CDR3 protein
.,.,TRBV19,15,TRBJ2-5,TGTGCCAGTAGTGGATACAGGGCTAGCCCTCAGACCCAGTACTTC,CASSGYRASPQTQYF
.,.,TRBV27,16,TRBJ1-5,TGTGCCAGCAGTCCCCAGACAGGCACTACTAATCAGCCCCAGCATTTT,CASSPQTGTTNQPQHF
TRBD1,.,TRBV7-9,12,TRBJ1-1,TGTGCCAGCAGCCTGGACAGGGGAGAAGCTTTCTTT,CASSLDRGEAFF
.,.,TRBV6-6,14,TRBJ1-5,TGTGCCAGCAGTTACTCGACTGGTCAACAGCCCCAGCATTTT,CASSYSTGQQPQHF
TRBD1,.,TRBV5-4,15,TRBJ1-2,TGTGCCAGCGGAACACCGGGACAGCCGACAGGATACTACACCTTC,CASGTPGQPTGYYTF
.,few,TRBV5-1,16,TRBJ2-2,TGCGCCAGCAGCTTGGTCGTCATTTCTATGAGCGGGGAGCTGTTTTTT,CASSLVVISMSGELFF
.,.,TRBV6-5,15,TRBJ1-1,TGTGCCAGCAGTTCCCTAGGCGGTGCGCTCCAGGGAACTTTCTTT,CASSSLGGALQGTFF
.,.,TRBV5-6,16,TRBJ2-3,TGTGCCAGCAGCCCGGGGGTTAGAGCTAGCACAGATACGCAGTATTTT,CASSPGVRASTDTQYF
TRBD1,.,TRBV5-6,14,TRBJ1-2,TGTGCCAGCAGCTTGCGTAACAGGGGCTATGGCTACACCTTC,CASSLRNRGYGYTF
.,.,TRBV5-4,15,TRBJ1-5,TGTGCCAGCAGCCCCGGACTGGATAGCAATCAGCCCCAGCATTTT,CASSPGLDSNQPQHF
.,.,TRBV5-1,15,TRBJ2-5,TGCGCCAGCAGCTTGAGGGACAAGGATGTGGAGACCCAGTACTTC,CASSLRDKDVETQYF
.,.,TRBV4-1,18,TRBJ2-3,TGCGCCAGCAGCCAAGGTCGTACCAGGGTTCCTAGCACAGATACGCAGTATTTT,CASSQGRTRVPSTDTQYF
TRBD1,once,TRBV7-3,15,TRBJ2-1,TGTGCCAGCAGCTTAGGACAGGGGGCGCTCGATGAGCAGTTCTTC,CASSLGQGALDEQFF
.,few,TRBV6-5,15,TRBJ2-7,TGTGCCAGCAGTTACTCGGCAGGCATATCCTACGAGCAGTACTTC,CASSYSAGISYEQYF
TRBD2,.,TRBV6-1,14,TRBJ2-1,TGTGCCAGCAGTTCCGGGACTAGATTGTATGAGCAGTTCTTC,CASSSGTRLYEQFF
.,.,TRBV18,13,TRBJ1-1,TGTGCCAGCTCACCAGATAGAGGAACTGAAGCTTTCTTT,CASSPDRGTEAFF
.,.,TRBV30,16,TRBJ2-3,TGCGCCTGGAGCCCAGGGGACTATGGGGTTCTTAATACGCAGTATTTT,CAWSPGDYGVLNTQYF
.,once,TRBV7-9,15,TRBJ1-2,TGTGCCAGCAGCTTAGGCCCCGGGAACCATTATGGCTACACCTTC,CASSLGPGNHYGYTF
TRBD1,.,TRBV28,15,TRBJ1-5,TGTGCCAGCGATGGGGACAGCATTCTCAATCAGCCCCAGCATTTT,CASDGDSILNQPQHF
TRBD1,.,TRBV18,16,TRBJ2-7,TGTGCCAGCTCACCACTAACGACAGGGGGCTTGGGCGAGCAGTACTTC,CASSPLTTGGLGEQYF
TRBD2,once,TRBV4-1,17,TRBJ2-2,TGCGCCAGCAGCCAATCCGCAAGCGGGAGGAACACCGGGGAGCTGTTTTTT,CASSQSASGRNTGELFF
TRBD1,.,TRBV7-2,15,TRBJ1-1,TGTGCCAGCAGCGCCCGACAGGGGCGGAACACTGAAGCTTTCTTT,CASSARQGRNTEAFF
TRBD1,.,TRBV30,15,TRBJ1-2,TGTGCCTGGAGCGGGGGGACAGGGTCTTGGTATGGCTACACCTTC,CAWSGGTGSWYGYTF
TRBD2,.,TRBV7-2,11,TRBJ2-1,TGTGCCACCGAGCGGGGGTATGAGCAGTTCTTC,CATERGYEQFF
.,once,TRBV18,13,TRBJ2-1,TGTGCCAGCTCACCAAACGAGTTCAATGAGCAGTTCTTC,CASSPNEFNEQFF
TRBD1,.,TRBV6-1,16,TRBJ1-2,TGTGCCAGCAGTGAACCCGGACAGGGGAAAGTGAGTGGCTACACCTTC,CASSEPGQGKVSGYTF
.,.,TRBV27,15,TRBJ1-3,TGTGCCAGCAGTCCAACAGGGTTCCCTGGAAACACCATATATTTT,CASSPTGFPGNTIYF
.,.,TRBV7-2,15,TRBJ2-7,TGTGCCAGCAGCTTATATCCGAGACGGGAGCACGAGCAGTACTTC,CASSLYPRREHEQYF
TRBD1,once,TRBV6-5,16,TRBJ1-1,TGTGCCAGCAGTTACTCCGCAGGGGGGATGAACACTGAAGCTTTCTTT,CASSYSAGGMNTEAFF
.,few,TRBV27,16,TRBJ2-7,TGTGCCAGCAGCTTCCTTCGGACAGCGAGCTCCTACGAGCAGTACTTC,CASSFLRTASSYEQYF
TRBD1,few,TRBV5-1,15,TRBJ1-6,TGCGCCAGCAGCGCGATGACAGGGGTGAATTCACCCCTCCACTTT,CASSAMTGVNSPLHF
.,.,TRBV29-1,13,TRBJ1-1,TGCAGCGTTGACAGGGCCCAGAACACTGAAGCTTTCTTT,CSVDRAQNTEAFF
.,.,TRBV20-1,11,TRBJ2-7,TGCAGTGCTAGGGGCTTTGGCGAGCAGTACTTC,CSARGFGEQYF
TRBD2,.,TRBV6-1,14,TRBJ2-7,TGTGCCAGCAGAAGCGGGGGGGACTCCTACGAGCAGTACTTC,CASRSGGDSYEQYF
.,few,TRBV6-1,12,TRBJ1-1,TGTGCCAGCAGTCCCCTTTTCACTGAAGCTTTCTTT,CASSPLFTEAFF
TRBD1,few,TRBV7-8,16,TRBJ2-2,TGTGCCAGCAGCTGGAAGAGCGGGACAGGGGTCGGGGAGCTGTTTTTT,CASSWKSGTGVGELFF
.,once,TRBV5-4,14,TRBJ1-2,TGTGCCAGCAGCTTGGAGCCAGGCAACTATGGCTACACCTTC,CASSLEPGNYGYTF
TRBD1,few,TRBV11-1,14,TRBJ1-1,TGTGCCACCAGCCGACAGGGCGGGAACACTGAAGCTTTCTTT,CATSRQGGNTEAFF
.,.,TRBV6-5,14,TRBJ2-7,TGTGCCAGCAGTTACGGCCTCGGGGCCTACGAGCAGTACTTC,CASSYGLGAYEQYF
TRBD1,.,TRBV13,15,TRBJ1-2,TGTGCCAGCAGACAAAGGGGGCAGACCAACTATGGCTACACCTTC,CASRQRGQTNYGYTF
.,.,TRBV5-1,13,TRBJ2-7,TGCGCCAGCAGCGAGGGACAAGCCTACGAGCAGTACTTC,CASSEGQAYEQYF
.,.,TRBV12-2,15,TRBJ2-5,TGTGCAAGTCGCTACGGACAGGGGATAGGAGAGACCCAGTACTTC,CASRYGQGIGETQYF
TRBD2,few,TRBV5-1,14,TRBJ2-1,TGCGCCAGCAGCGACGGGGGGGAGTACAATGAGCAGTTCTTC,CASSDGGEYNEQFF
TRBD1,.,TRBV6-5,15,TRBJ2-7,TGTGCCAGCAGCGCGGTAGTCGACAGGGGCTACGAGCAGTACTTC,CASSAVVDRGYEQYF
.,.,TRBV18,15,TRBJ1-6,TGTGCCAGCTCACCCGGGGCAGGGGCAATTTCACCCCTCCACTTT,CASSPGAGAISPLHF
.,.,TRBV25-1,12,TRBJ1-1,TGTGCCAGCAGTGACGGGGTCCGAGGGGCTTTCTTT,CASSDGVRGAFF
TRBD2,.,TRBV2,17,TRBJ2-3,TGTGCCAGCAGTGAACGGACTAGCGGGTCGTACACAGATACGCAGTATTTT,CASSERTSGSYTDTQYF
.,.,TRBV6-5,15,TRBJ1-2,TGTGCCAGCAGTTACAGCCTTACAGTTAACTATGGCTACACCTTC,CASSYSLTVNYGYTF
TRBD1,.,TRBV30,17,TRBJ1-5,TGTGCCTGGAGTGCGACATTCCAGGGGGGAGGCAATCAGCCCCAGCATTTT,CAWSATFQGGGNQPQHF
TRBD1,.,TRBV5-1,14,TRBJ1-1,TGCGCCAGCAGCCCACAGGGGATGAACACTGAAGCTTTCTTT,CASSPQGMNTEAFF